The entry below gives a single T cell receptor beta chain sequence along with its context. The target antigen is unknown. This sample was included in a study of cytomegalovirus exposure and HLA in healthy donors. Study findings and constraints: It was reported in a later analysis that an Asian-associated ancestry cluster showed fewer N-insertions than the roughly 670-donor mean.

A multiplex PCR was run with 60 Vbeta primers and 13 Jbeta primers. Only in-frame clones appear in the TCRdb table, and some are missing; sequencing was by immunoSEQ multiplex PCR. Of about 160,000 clones listed, roughly 80% were seen once; the top ten hold about 0.8%. Trimming took off 6 bases at V and 0 bases at J, with 17 bases between the two ends. CDR1 and CDR2 (germline): MDHEN, SYDVKM. CDR3 length equals 16 residues. The material sequenced was PBMCs. The chain has TRBV28 and TRBJ1-2; D remains unclear. This receptor was taken from a woman between 18 and 29 years old in good health and CMV-seronegative. In DNA form, the CDR3 reads TGTGCCAGCAGCCAAGATTACAGTGCCTCTAACTATGGCTACACCTTC. Its translation: CASSQDYSASNYGYTF.